A single sample is the source of the 3 T cell receptor beta chains below, sequenced in a study of OX40 agonist ivuxolimab in advanced cancers. Method: immunoSEQ multiplex PCR; TCRdb's copy keeps in-frame clones and lacks some. Found here are some 64,000 clones, 92% of them singletons; the top ten hold 25%. The sample consisted of CD4+ or CD8+ T cells sorted from blood, taken in a trial of the OX40 agonist ivuxolimab. Source of these receptors: an adult with an advanced solid tumor such as melanoma, head and neck, liver or kidney cancer.

The sample holds one count of this clone. The gene calls are TRBV5-1 and TRBJ2-2; D not certain. The CDR3 runs to 15 residues. The V end lost 4 bases, the J end lost 0 bases, and 10 bases lay between the germline ends. The germline gives CDR1 SGHRS, CDR2 YFSETQ. CDR3 protein: CASSQVGPNTGELFF. The CDR3 nucleotides read TGCGCCAGCAGCCAAGTGGGCCCGAACACCGGGGAGCTGTTTTTT.

The J gene is TRBJ2-7, the V gene TRBV7-2, with D possibly being TRBD1 or TRBD2 (5 bases each). Deletions cut 4 bases from V and 1 base from J, with 14 bases between. The germline V gene encodes CDR1 SGHTA and CDR2 FQGNSA. CDR3 size: 15 residues. CDR3 in amino acids: CASSSTGADSYEQYF. CDR3 sequence (DNA): TGTGCCAGCAGCTCGACCGGGGCCGATTCCTACGAGCAGTACTTC.

The chain uses TRBV7-9 and TRBJ2-5; no clear D gene. Per the germline V gene, CDR1 is SEHNR and CDR2 is FQNEAQ (reference sequence). The CDR3 consists of 13 residues. The germline V and J ends were trimmed by 5 bases and 5 bases, with 12 bases remaining between them. The DNA for the CDR3 is TGTGCCAGCAGCCCCTCCTCGATTGAGACCCAGTACTTC. Its translation: CASSPSSIETQYF.